These 4 T cell receptor beta chains came from one sample sequenced in a study of vaccination and CD4 T cells after COVID-19. At the Johns Hopkins FTIC core, DNA taken from cultured CD4+ T cells was sequenced by way of the Oncomine TCR Beta short-read assay. One entry per CDR3 protein results from TCRdb running MiXCR on the PCR reads. Here the sample spans 15,000 or so distinct CDR3 sequences, around 53% being singletons. Treatment indicated: roughly ten-day PBMC culture with coronavirus spike peptide pools or control peptides (ViraFEST assay). For these TCRs, the target antigens are not known. Source material: CD4+ T cells from blood, cultured in vitro. These receptors were obtained from a human donor who had recovered from COVID-19.

A few counts support this clonotype. This chain links TRBV27 with TRBJ1-1; D gene uncertain. The CDR3 consists of 15 residues. Trimming removed 2 bases at V and 4 bases at J, with 14 bases between. Germline V gene sequence: CDR1 MNHEY, CDR2 SMNVEV (reference sequence). CDR3 bases: TGTGCCAGCAGTTTAGAGGGCAGGCTGGGCACTGAAGCTTTCTTT. Encoded protein: CASSLEGRLGTEAFF.

This chain links TRBV10-1 with TRBJ1-6; TRBD1 is a possible D gene (5 bases). CDR1 WNHNN and CDR2 SYGVQD come from the germline V gene (reference sequence). This CDR3 spans 12 amino acids. The ends were cut back, 3 bases at V and 10 bases at J, with 7 bases in the middle. CDR3 DNA: TGCGCCAGCAGTGACCGGGACTCACCCCTCCACTTT. It codes for CASSDRDSPLHF.

This chain's CDR3 is CAWSFGNVETQYF. In DNA, the CDR3 is TGTGCCTGGAGTTTTGGGAACGTGGAGACCCAGTACTTC. This rearrangement joins TRBV30 to TRBJ2-5; D gene ambiguous. Germline CDR1 and CDR2: GTSNPN and SVGIG (reference sequence). V lost 2 bases, J lost 5 bases, and 12 bases lay in between. The CDR3 contains 13 residues.

This rearrangement joins TRBV6-5 to TRBJ1-2, with TRBD1 matching over 8 bases. The junction had 3 bases not matched to a gene; V was cut back by 2 bases and J by 1 base. CDR1 and CDR2 (germline): MNHEY, SVGAGI. The CDR3 is made up of 15 amino acids. As DNA, the CDR3 is TGTGCCAGCAGTTACGGACAGGGAGTTAACTATGGCTACACCTTC. Its translation is CASSYGQGVNYGYTF.